This T cell receptor (beta chain) appears in the sequencing data of a study of blood T cell repertoires in COVID-19. Study information: Specimens from acute and convalescent COVID-19 originated in the United States, Italy and Spain.

CDR1 and CDR2 from the germline V gene are MDHEN and SYDVKM. This CDR3 comprises 18 residues. J gave up 7 bases and V 7 bases, and 14 bases lay outside the gene matches. Here immunoSEQ multiplex PCR was the method, and the copy in TCRdb shows in-frame clones only, minus some. The repertoire includes 70,000 to 100,000 clones, 70% to 90% of them detected once, and 2.9% sits in the top ten. This clonotype was sampled from a woman aged 80 or over with acute or convalescent COVID-19. V is TRBV28 and J is TRBJ2-1; 15 bases agree with TRBD2. The sequenced material came from peripheral blood. The CDR3 spells CASTVNTPGTSGRNEQFF. In DNA, the CDR3 is TGTGCCAGCACCGTTAATACACCGGGGACTAGCGGGAGGAATGAGCAGTTCTTC.